These T cell receptor beta chains were read from a single sample in a study of blood T cell repertoires in COVID-19. Profiling relied on immunoSEQ multiplex PCR, and the TCRdb table lists in-frame clones only, not all of them. The table shows fewer than 350,000 clones, with 70% to 90% occurring only once. The sample consisted of PBMCs or T cells enriched from blood (not recorded which). These receptors were collected from a woman aged 25-40 years with acute COVID-19. The CDR3 runs from the conserved cysteine through the conserved F or W. The D gene is left open where the match is weak. Clone size is given for some rows only: seen once, a few or many times, or a class if the clone is expanded.

CDR3 protein: CASSRSGLAEGHEQFF
CDR3 DNA: TGTGCCAGCAGCCGCTCGGGACTAGCGGAGGGGCATGAGCAGTTCTTC
V gene: TRBV4-2
clone size: NA
D gene: TRBD2
J gene: TRBJ2-1
CDR3 length: 16

CDR3 protein: CAWRIGVSSYNEQFF
CDR3 DNA: TGTGCCTGGAGGATCGGGGTTAGCTCCTACAATGAGCAGTTCTTC
V gene: TRBV30
clone size: NA
D gene: NA
J gene: TRBJ2-1
CDR3 length: 15

CDR3 protein: CASSMFGPLGTGYNEQFF
CDR3 DNA: TGTGCCAGTAGTATGTTCGGGCCACTCGGGACAGGATACAATGAGCAGTTCTTC
V gene: TRBV19
clone size: once
D gene: TRBD1
J gene: TRBJ2-1
CDR3 length: 18

CDR3 protein: CASSFPGQAKNEQFF
CDR3 DNA: TGTGCCAGCAGCTTTCCGGGACAGGCAAAGAATGAGCAGTTCTTC
V gene: TRBV7-2
clone size: NA
D gene: TRBD1
J gene: TRBJ2-1
CDR3 length: 15

CDR3 protein: CASSDRGPDNQPQHF
CDR3 DNA: TGTGCCAGCAGTGACAGGGGGCCTGACAATCAGCCCCAGCATTTT
V gene: TRBV6-1
clone size: NA
D gene: TRBD1
J gene: TRBJ1-5
CDR3 length: 15

CDR3 protein: CASSPGAYSNEQFF
CDR3 DNA: TGTGCCAGCAGTCCAGGGGCCTACTCAAATGAGCAGTTCTTC
V gene: TRBV7-3
clone size: NA
D gene: NA
J gene: TRBJ2-1
CDR3 length: 14

CDR3 protein: CASSLVESSGNTIYF
CDR3 DNA: TGTGCCAGCAGTTTAGTTGAGAGCTCTGGAAACACCATATATTTT
V gene: TRBV28
clone size: once
D gene: NA
J gene: TRBJ1-3
CDR3 length: 15

CDR3 protein: CASSLGLGQGAGQPQHF
CDR3 DNA: TGTGCCAGCAGCTTAGGGTTGGGACAGGGGGCCGGGCAGCCCCAGCATTTT
V gene: TRBV7-9
clone size: NA
D gene: TRBD1
J gene: TRBJ1-5
CDR3 length: 17

CDR3 protein: CGDRTGGPFETQYF
CDR3 DNA: TGCGGGGATAGGACGGGAGGGCCTTTCGAGACCCAGTACTTC
V gene: TRBV23-1
clone size: NA
D gene: TRBD2
J gene: TRBJ2-5
CDR3 length: 14

CDR3 protein: CASSLGRDRILTDTQYF
CDR3 DNA: TGTGCCAGCAGCTTAGGTCGAGACAGAATACTCACAGATACGCAGTATTTT
V gene: TRBV11-2
clone size: NA
D gene: NA
J gene: TRBJ2-3
CDR3 length: 17

CDR3 protein: CASSSLQDRYQETQYF
CDR3 DNA: TGTGCCAGCAGCTCACTACAAGACAGGTACCAAGAGACCCAGTACTTC
V gene: TRBV5-5
clone size: NA
D gene: NA
J gene: TRBJ2-5
CDR3 length: 16

CDR3 protein: CASSSRVLNSPLHF
CDR3 DNA: TGTGCCAGCAGTTCCAGGGTTCTAAATTCACCCCTCCACTTT
V gene: TRBV28
clone size: NA
D gene: NA
J gene: TRBJ1-6
CDR3 length: 14

CDR3 protein: CASSLGVTYEQYF
CDR3 DNA: TGTGCCAGCAGTCTAGGGGTAACCTACGAGCAGTACTTC
V gene: TRBV27
clone size: NA
D gene: NA
J gene: TRBJ2-7
CDR3 length: 13

CDR3 protein: CASSPSGLSGNTIYF
CDR3 DNA: TGTGCCAGCTCACCTTCCGGACTCTCTGGAAACACCATATATTTT
V gene: TRBV18
clone size: NA
D gene: NA
J gene: TRBJ1-3
CDR3 length: 15

CDR3 protein: CSVGEYNQPQHF
CDR3 DNA: TGCAGCGTTGGAGAATATAATCAGCCCCAGCATTTT
V gene: TRBV29-1
clone size: once
D gene: NA
J gene: TRBJ1-5
CDR3 length: 12

CDR3 protein: CASSSGQGGSYEQYF
CDR3 DNA: TGTGCCAGCAGCTCGGGACAGGGGGGGTCCTACGAGCAGTACTTC
V gene: TRBV5-8
clone size: NA
D gene: TRBD1
J gene: TRBJ2-7
CDR3 length: 15

CDR3 protein: CASSASQRGDNEQFF
CDR3 DNA: TGTGCCAGCAGCGCTAGCCAGCGGGGCGACAATGAGCAGTTCTTC
V gene: TRBV11-3
clone size: NA
D gene: TRBD2
J gene: TRBJ2-1
CDR3 length: 15

CDR3 protein: CASSLAGVGGYTF
CDR3 DNA: TGTGCCAGCAGCTTGGCCGGGGTTGGTGGCTACACCTTC
V gene: TRBV5-4
clone size: NA
D gene: NA
J gene: TRBJ1-2
CDR3 length: 13

CDR3 protein: CASSQMGAADNSPLHF
CDR3 DNA: TGTGCCAGCAGCCAGATGGGGGCGGCAGATAATTCACCCCTCCACTTT
V gene: TRBV11-2
clone size: once
D gene: NA
J gene: TRBJ1-6
CDR3 length: 16

CDR3 protein: CASSLMATGTDTQYF
CDR3 DNA: TGTGCCAGCAGCTTGATGGCTACAGGGACAGATACGCAGTATTTT
V gene: TRBV5-5
clone size: NA
D gene: NA
J gene: TRBJ2-3
CDR3 length: 15

CDR3 protein: CASSLPGQHHGYTF
CDR3 DNA: TGTGCCAGCAGTTTACCGGGACAGCATCATGGCTACACCTTC
V gene: TRBV28
clone size: NA
D gene: TRBD1
J gene: TRBJ1-2
CDR3 length: 14

CDR3 protein: CASSGGQGMFF
CDR3 DNA: TGTGCCAGCAGTGGGGGACAGGGAATGTTCTTC
V gene: TRBV12-3/TRBV12-4
clone size: NA
D gene: TRBD1
J gene: TRBJ2-1
CDR3 length: 11

CDR3 protein: CASSVRDSYGYTF
CDR3 DNA: TGTGCCAGCAGTGTCCGGGACAGCTATGGCTACACCTTC
V gene: TRBV2
clone size: NA
D gene: TRBD1
J gene: TRBJ1-2
CDR3 length: 13

CDR3 protein: CASSLSAASGHTGELFF
CDR3 DNA: TGTGCCAGCAGTTTATCCGCGGCTAGCGGCCACACCGGGGAGCTGTTTTTT
V gene: TRBV27
clone size: NA
D gene: TRBD2
J gene: TRBJ2-2
CDR3 length: 17

CDR3 protein: CASSIQGADTGELFF
CDR3 DNA: TGCGCCAGCAGCATACAGGGGGCGGACACCGGGGAGCTGTTTTTT
V gene: TRBV5-1
clone size: NA
D gene: TRBD1
J gene: TRBJ2-2
CDR3 length: 15

CDR3 protein: CASSPPTRNPYEQYF
CDR3 DNA: TGTGCCAGCTCACCGCCCACACGAAATCCCTACGAGCAGTACTTC
V gene: TRBV18
clone size: NA
D gene: NA
J gene: TRBJ2-7
CDR3 length: 15

CDR3 protein: CSASEGQLYSNQPQHF
CDR3 DNA: TGCAGTGCTAGTGAGGGACAGTTATATAGCAATCAGCCCCAGCATTTT
V gene: TRBV20-1
clone size: NA
D gene: TRBD1
J gene: TRBJ1-5
CDR3 length: 16

CDR3 protein: CASSLMQGDEQFF
CDR3 DNA: TGTGCCAGCAGCTTAATGCAGGGCGATGAGCAGTTCTTC
V gene: TRBV11-2
clone size: NA
D gene: NA
J gene: TRBJ2-1
CDR3 length: 13

CDR3 protein: CASSPSRDYEQYF
CDR3 DNA: TGTGCCAGCAGCCCCTCCCGGGACTACGAGCAGTACTTC
V gene: TRBV6-5
clone size: NA
D gene: NA
J gene: TRBJ2-7
CDR3 length: 13

CDR3 protein: CASSESETNEKLFF
CDR3 DNA: TGTGCCAGCAGTGAGTCGGAGACTAATGAAAAACTGTTTTTT
V gene: TRBV2
clone size: NA
D gene: NA
J gene: TRBJ1-4
CDR3 length: 14

CDR3 protein: CASNNDRGNEKLFF
CDR3 DNA: TGTGCCAGTAACAACGACAGGGGGAATGAAAAACTGTTTTTT
V gene: TRBV19
clone size: few
D gene: TRBD1
J gene: TRBJ1-4
CDR3 length: 14

CDR3 protein: CASSQEGTTGGFNEQFF
CDR3 DNA: TGTGCCAGCAGCCAAGAAGGGACGACAGGGGGGTTCAATGAGCAGTTCTTC
V gene: TRBV3-1/TRBV3-2
clone size: NA
D gene: TRBD1
J gene: TRBJ2-1
CDR3 length: 17

CDR3 protein: CASSTGTSGSGADTQYF
CDR3 DNA: TGCGCCAGCAGCACGGGGACTAGCGGGAGTGGGGCAGATACGCAGTATTTT
V gene: TRBV5-1
clone size: NA
D gene: TRBD2
J gene: TRBJ2-3
CDR3 length: 17

CDR3 protein: CASSTRTVDEQFF
CDR3 DNA: TGTGCCAGTAGTACCAGAACAGTGGATGAGCAGTTCTTC
V gene: TRBV19
clone size: NA
D gene: NA
J gene: TRBJ2-1
CDR3 length: 13

CDR3 protein: CASSQDADGIGNTIYF
CDR3 DNA: TGCGCCAGCAGCCAAGATGCGGACGGGATCGGAAACACCATATATTTT
V gene: TRBV4-1
clone size: NA
D gene: NA
J gene: TRBJ1-3
CDR3 length: 16

CDR3 protein: CASSGPQGPGGEKLFF
CDR3 DNA: TGTGCCAGCAGCGGACCGCAGGGTCCGGGAGGGGAAAAACTGTTTTTT
V gene: TRBV9
clone size: NA
D gene: NA
J gene: TRBJ1-4
CDR3 length: 16

CDR3 protein: CASSLQYEQYF
CDR3 DNA: TGTGCCAGCAGCCTCCAGTACGAGCAGTACTTC
V gene: TRBV7-9
clone size: NA
D gene: NA
J gene: TRBJ2-7
CDR3 length: 11

CDR3 protein: CASTKSGKRTYEQYF
CDR3 DNA: TGTGCCAGCACTAAAAGCGGGAAAAGAACCTACGAGCAGTACTTC
V gene: TRBV28
clone size: NA
D gene: TRBD2
J gene: TRBJ2-7
CDR3 length: 15

CDR3 protein: CASRTGNGEQFF
CDR3 DNA: TGTGCCAGCAGAACAGGGAATGGTGAGCAGTTCTTC
V gene: TRBV3-1/TRBV3-2
clone size: NA
D gene: NA
J gene: TRBJ2-1
CDR3 length: 12

CDR3 protein: CASSPQTGGRNQPQHF
CDR3 DNA: TGTGCCAGCAGTCCTCAAACAGGGGGTCGCAATCAGCCCCAGCATTTT
V gene: TRBV27
clone size: NA
D gene: TRBD1
J gene: TRBJ1-5
CDR3 length: 16

CDR3 protein: CASSLVLQNNEQFF
CDR3 DNA: TGCGCCAGCAGCTTGGTCCTCCAGAACAATGAGCAGTTCTTC
V gene: TRBV5-1
clone size: NA
D gene: NA
J gene: TRBJ2-1
CDR3 length: 14

CDR3 protein: CASRGDTLTTNEKLFF
CDR3 DNA: TGTGCCAGCAGGGGGGACACCCTAACAACTAATGAAAAACTGTTTTTT
V gene: TRBV28
clone size: NA
D gene: NA
J gene: TRBJ1-4
CDR3 length: 16

CDR3 protein: CASSLVVASTDTQYF
CDR3 DNA: TGTGCCAGCAGCTTAGTGGTCGCGAGCACAGATACGCAGTATTTT
V gene: TRBV11-1
clone size: once
D gene: NA
J gene: TRBJ2-3
CDR3 length: 15